A selection of T cell receptor beta chains follows, all from one sample in a study of blood T cell repertoires in COVID-19. Repertoires were generated with immunoSEQ multiplex PCR, while TCRdb's copy carries only in-frame clones and drops some. This sample has approximately 270,000 clones, with about nine tenths found just once. Material for sequencing was peripheral blood. The receptors originated from a man aged 40-49 years with active or convalescent COVID-19. Both conserved end residues are part of each CDR3. The D gene is left open where the match is weak. Not every row has a clone size; where given, it reads once, few, many or a size class.

CDR3nt: TGTGCCAGCTCCAGACAGGATGTTAATGAAAAACTGTTTTTT
CDR3aa: CASSRQDVNEKLFF
abundance: NA
d_gene: NA
v_gene: TRBV18
j_gene: TRBJ1-4

CDR3nt: TGTGCCCGCAGCGGGAGAGGGGGGGCCCGGGATACGCAGTATTTT
CDR3aa: CARSGRGGARDTQYF
abundance: NA
d_gene: TRBD2
v_gene: TRBV9
j_gene: TRBJ2-3

CDR3nt: TGTGCCAGCAGTTTGACAGGGGTCGGCGGCTACACCTTC
CDR3aa: CASSLTGVGGYTF
abundance: NA
d_gene: TRBD1
v_gene: TRBV27
j_gene: TRBJ1-2

CDR3nt: TGTGCCAGCAGCACCTACAGGGATAGCTCCTACAATGAGCAGTTCTTC
CDR3aa: CASSTYRDSSYNEQFF
abundance: NA
d_gene: NA
v_gene: TRBV5-4
j_gene: TRBJ2-1

CDR3nt: TGTGCCAGCACTCATAGACAAGAAGCAGATACGCAGTATTTT
CDR3aa: CASTHRQEADTQYF
abundance: NA
d_gene: NA
v_gene: TRBV28
j_gene: TRBJ2-3

CDR3nt: TGCAGCGGCACCGGGACAGGTGGTCATAACTATGGCTACACCTTC
CDR3aa: CSGTGTGGHNYGYTF
abundance: NA
d_gene: TRBD1
v_gene: TRBV29-1
j_gene: TRBJ1-2

CDR3nt: TGTGCCAGCCTAAAAAGCCCCAATCAGCCCCAGCATTTT
CDR3aa: CASLKSPNQPQHF
abundance: few
d_gene: NA
v_gene: TRBV18
j_gene: TRBJ1-5

CDR3nt: TGTGCCAGCTCACCCCGAGACAACCTAGCCAAAAACATTCAGTACTTC
CDR3aa: CASSPRDNLAKNIQYF
abundance: NA
d_gene: NA
v_gene: TRBV18
j_gene: TRBJ2-4

CDR3nt: TGTGCCAGCAGTGATCCCCGGGACAATAACTATGGCTACACCTTC
CDR3aa: CASSDPRDNNYGYTF
abundance: NA
d_gene: NA
v_gene: TRBV25-1
j_gene: TRBJ1-2

CDR3nt: TGTGCCACCAGTGATGAGGCGACAGGGAGAGGCGGGGAGCTGTTTTTT
CDR3aa: CATSDEATGRGGELFF
abundance: NA
d_gene: TRBD1
v_gene: TRBV24-1
j_gene: TRBJ2-2

CDR3nt: TGTGCCAGCAGTTACGGGAGCTACGAGCAGTACTTC
CDR3aa: CASSYGSYEQYF
abundance: NA
d_gene: NA
v_gene: TRBV28
j_gene: TRBJ2-7

CDR3nt: TGTGCCAGCTCACCTGCTGCCGGGACAGATAATTCACCCCTCCACTTT
CDR3aa: CASSPAAGTDNSPLHF
abundance: NA
d_gene: TRBD1
v_gene: TRBV18
j_gene: TRBJ1-6

CDR3nt: TGTGCCAGCAGCTTCACGCCTGGGGAGCGCCTCTACGAGCAGTACTTC
CDR3aa: CASSFTPGERLYEQYF
abundance: few
d_gene: NA
v_gene: TRBV5-6
j_gene: TRBJ2-7

CDR3nt: TGTGCCAGCAGTCCTATCGATGGCTACACCTTC
CDR3aa: CASSPIDGYTF
abundance: NA
d_gene: NA
v_gene: TRBV6-5
j_gene: TRBJ1-2

CDR3nt: TGTGCCAGCAGCGCGACGGGACAGACTTCCTACGAGCAGTACTTC
CDR3aa: CASSATGQTSYEQYF
abundance: NA
d_gene: TRBD1
v_gene: TRBV5-5
j_gene: TRBJ2-7

CDR3nt: TGCGCCAGCAGTAACGAGGGGGCCACGTACGACACTGAAGCTTTCTTT
CDR3aa: CASSNEGATYDTEAFF
abundance: NA
d_gene: TRBD1
v_gene: TRBV10-1
j_gene: TRBJ1-1

CDR3nt: TGTGCCAGCAGTGAAATGGCGGCCGTTAGCACAGATACGCAGTATTTT
CDR3aa: CASSEMAAVSTDTQYF
abundance: NA
d_gene: NA
v_gene: TRBV2
j_gene: TRBJ2-3

CDR3nt: TGTGCCACCGCAAAGAGATTCACCGGGGAGCTGTTTTTT
CDR3aa: CATAKRFTGELFF
abundance: NA
d_gene: NA
v_gene: TRBV15
j_gene: TRBJ2-2

CDR3nt: TGTGCCAGCACCGACGGACTATATGGCTACACCTTC
CDR3aa: CASTDGLYGYTF
abundance: once
d_gene: NA
v_gene: TRBV28
j_gene: TRBJ1-2

CDR3nt: TGCGCCAGCAGGGGGACTAGCGGGAGGCCGAGCTCCTACGAGCAGTACTTC
CDR3aa: CASRGTSGRPSSYEQYF
abundance: NA
d_gene: TRBD2
v_gene: TRBV10-1
j_gene: TRBJ2-7

CDR3nt: TGTGCCAGCAATTATTGGGGCGGGGACACTGAAGCTTTCTTT
CDR3aa: CASNYWGGDTEAFF
abundance: NA
d_gene: NA
v_gene: TRBV28
j_gene: TRBJ1-1

CDR3nt: TGTGCCAGCAGCTGGGACAGCTGGGAGGCTGAAGCTTTCTTT
CDR3aa: CASSWDSWEAEAFF
abundance: NA
d_gene: TRBD1
v_gene: TRBV5-8
j_gene: TRBJ1-1

CDR3nt: TGTGCCACCGTACAGGACTCAAGGGGGAGAGAGACCCAGTACTTC
CDR3aa: CATVQDSRGRETQYF
abundance: NA
d_gene: NA
v_gene: TRBV10-3
j_gene: TRBJ2-5

CDR3nt: TGTGCCAGCAGTTACGGGCGGGCCAGCGACAATGAGCAGTTCTTC
CDR3aa: CASSYGRASDNEQFF
abundance: NA
d_gene: NA
v_gene: TRBV6-5
j_gene: TRBJ2-1

CDR3nt: TGTGCCAGCAGCTTAAGCGGGAGAGAATTGGACAATGAGCAGTTCTTC
CDR3aa: CASSLSGRELDNEQFF
abundance: few
d_gene: TRBD2
v_gene: TRBV7-8
j_gene: TRBJ2-1

CDR3nt: TGTGCCAGCAGTGACGGGACAGGGATTAATCAGCCCCAGCATTTT
CDR3aa: CASSDGTGINQPQHF
abundance: NA
d_gene: TRBD1
v_gene: TRBV2
j_gene: TRBJ1-5